Listed below are T cell receptor beta chains from one sample, sequenced in a study of blood T cell repertoires in COVID-19. Assay: immunoSEQ multiplex PCR; the TCRdb copy retains only in-frame clones and omits some. The top ten hold around 29% of the sample, which has some 76,000 clones, roughly 80% seen once. The sequencing input was peripheral blood. These receptor sequences come from a human donor in a cohort sampled during active COVID-19. Both conserved end residues are part of each CDR3. D genes are given only for firm matches. The listing skips clone size in some rows; elsewhere it reads once, few, many or a size class.

j_gene,v_gene,abundance,d_gene,CDR3aa,CDR3nt
TRBJ2-3,TRBV2,-,TRBD2,CASRGDYPSTDTQYF,TGTGCCAGCAGGGGGGACTACCCAAGCACAGATACGCAGTATTTT
TRBJ2-7,TRBV24-1,few,TRBD1,CATSDSGTVEDEQYF,TGTGCCACCAGTGATTCCGGGACAGTTGAAGACGAGCAGTACTTC
TRBJ2-3,TRBV5-6,-,TRBD2,CASSLAGGSGGMFMNTQYF,TGTGCCAGCAGCTTGGCCGGGGGTAGCGGGGGGATGTTCATGAATACGCAGTATTTT
TRBJ1-5,TRBV3-1/TRBV3-2,once,-,CASSQGPGGRDAVGQPQHF,TGTGCCAGCAGCCAAGGGCCCGGGGGGCGCGATGCGGTGGGTCAGCCCCAGCATTTT
TRBJ1-2,TRBV4-1,-,-,CASSQGAIHYGYTF,TGCGCCAGCAGCCAAGGTGCGATTCACTATGGCTACACCTTC
TRBJ1-6,TRBV7-2,-,TRBD1,CASSLTGTGFSPLHF,TGTGCCAGCAGCTTAACCGGGACAGGGTTTTCACCCCTCCACTTT
TRBJ2-2,TRBV24-1,-,-,CATSGPTDGGNTGELFF,TGTGCCACCAGTGGGCCAACGGACGGAGGTAACACCGGGGAGCTGTTTTTT
TRBJ2-3,TRBV5-4,-,-,CASSVQGGAVDTQYF,TGTGCCAGCAGTGTCCAGGGTGGGGCCGTTGATACGCAGTATTTT
TRBJ2-3,TRBV3-1/TRBV3-2,-,-,CASGAAGTDTQYF,TGTGCCAGCGGAGCAGCGGGCACAGATACGCAGTATTTT
TRBJ1-2,TRBV6-6,-,TRBD1,CASSTPGTGDNYGYTF,TGTGCCAGCAGTACCCCCGGGACAGGGGACAACTATGGCTACACCTTC
TRBJ2-1,TRBV6-5,-,-,CASSTRVGNEQFF,TGTGCCAGCAGTACCAGGGTAGGCAATGAGCAGTTCTTC
TRBJ2-5,TRBV18,-,-,CASSPRTGETQYF,TGTGCCAGCTCACCAAGGACGGGGGAGACCCAGTACTTC
TRBJ1-2,TRBV4-1,-,-,CASSQPGREDYGYTF,TGCGCCAGCAGCCAACCCGGCCGTGAGGACTATGGCTACACCTTC
TRBJ2-5,TRBV10-3,-,-,CAISESGLAQETQYF,TGTGCCATCAGTGAGTCGGGTCTAGCTCAAGAGACCCAGTACTTC
TRBJ1-2,TRBV2,-,-,CASTPSGRSPLYGGTF,TGTGCCAGCACCCCCAGCGGCCGCAGTCCTCTCTATGGGGGGACCTTC
TRBJ2-7,TRBV9,-,TRBD1,CASSVGRDRVDEQYF,TGTGCCAGCAGCGTGGGTAGGGACAGGGTCGACGAGCAGTACTTC
TRBJ1-5,TRBV19,-,-,CASSMGARRGQPQHF,TGTGCCAGTAGTATGGGGGCAAGACGAGGTCAGCCCCAGCATTTT
TRBJ1-5,TRBV19,few,-,CASSLVARVNQPQHF,TGTGCCAGTAGTCTTGTGGCCAGGGTCAATCAGCCCCAGCATTTT
TRBJ2-3,TRBV7-2,-,-,CASSLGPGDTQYF,TGTGCCAGCAGCTTAGGTCCAGGGGATACGCAGTATTTT
TRBJ2-7,TRBV29-1,-,TRBD1,CSVRTGSYEQYF,TGCAGCGTTAGGACAGGCTCCTACGAGCAGTACTTC